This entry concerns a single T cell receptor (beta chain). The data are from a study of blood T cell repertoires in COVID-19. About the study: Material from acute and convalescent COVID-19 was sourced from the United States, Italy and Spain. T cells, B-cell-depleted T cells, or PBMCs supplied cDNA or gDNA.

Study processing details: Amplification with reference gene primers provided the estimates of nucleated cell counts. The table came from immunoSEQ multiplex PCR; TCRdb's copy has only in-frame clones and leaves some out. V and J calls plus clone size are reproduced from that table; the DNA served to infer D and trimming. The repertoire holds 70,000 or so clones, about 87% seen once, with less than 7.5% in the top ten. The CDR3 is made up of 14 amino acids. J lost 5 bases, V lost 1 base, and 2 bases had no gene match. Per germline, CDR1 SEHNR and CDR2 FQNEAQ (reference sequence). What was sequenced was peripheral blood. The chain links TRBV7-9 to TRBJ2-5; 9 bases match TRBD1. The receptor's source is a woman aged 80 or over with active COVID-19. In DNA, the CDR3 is TGTGCCAGCAGCTTAGAACAGGGGGCCGAGACCCAGTACTTC. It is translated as CASSLEQGAETQYF.